This TCR beta chain is from a study of T cell changes during pregnancy in multiple sclerosis. CDR1 and CDR2 from the germline V gene are LNHNV and YYDKDF (reference sequence). Trimming removed 8 bases at V and 1 base at J, with 12 bases between. This CDR3 comprises 13 residues. Measured with immunoSEQ multiplex PCR; TCRdb has only the in-frame clones, and not every one. The sample yields tens of thousands of clones, approximately 90% seen once. The source was peripheral blood, collected before pregnancy. The sequence was obtained from a female donor with multiple sclerosis, enrolled in a pregnancy study. The chain has TRBV15 and TRBJ2-7; no firm D call. The CDR3 DNA reads TGTGCCACCTCACCGCCAGGTTCCTACGAGCAGTACTTC. This encodes CATSPPGSYEQYF.